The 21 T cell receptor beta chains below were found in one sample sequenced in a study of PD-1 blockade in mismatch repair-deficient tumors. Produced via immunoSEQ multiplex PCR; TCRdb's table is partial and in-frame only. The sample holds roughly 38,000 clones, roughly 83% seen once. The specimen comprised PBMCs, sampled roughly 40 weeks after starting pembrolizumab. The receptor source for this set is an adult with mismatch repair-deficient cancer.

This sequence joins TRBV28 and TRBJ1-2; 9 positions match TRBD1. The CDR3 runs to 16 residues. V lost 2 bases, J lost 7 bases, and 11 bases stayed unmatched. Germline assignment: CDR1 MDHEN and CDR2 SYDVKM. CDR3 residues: CASSLMTGTGYSGYTF. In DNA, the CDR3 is TGTGCCAGCAGTTTAATGACCGGGACAGGGTATAGTGGCTACACCTTC.

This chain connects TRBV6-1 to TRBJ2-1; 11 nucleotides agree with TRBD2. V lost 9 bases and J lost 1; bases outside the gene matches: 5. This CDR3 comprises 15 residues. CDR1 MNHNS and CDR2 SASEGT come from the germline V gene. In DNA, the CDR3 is TGTGCCAGTCGTTTAGCGGGAGGGTCCTACAATGAGCAGTTCTTC. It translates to CASRLAGGSYNEQFF.

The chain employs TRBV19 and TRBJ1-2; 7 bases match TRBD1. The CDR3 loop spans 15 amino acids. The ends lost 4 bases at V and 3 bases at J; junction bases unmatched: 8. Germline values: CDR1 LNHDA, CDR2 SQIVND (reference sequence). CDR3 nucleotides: TGTGCCAGTAGTAAGGGGACAGTTTTTTACTATGGCTACACCTTC. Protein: CASSKGTVFYYGYTF.

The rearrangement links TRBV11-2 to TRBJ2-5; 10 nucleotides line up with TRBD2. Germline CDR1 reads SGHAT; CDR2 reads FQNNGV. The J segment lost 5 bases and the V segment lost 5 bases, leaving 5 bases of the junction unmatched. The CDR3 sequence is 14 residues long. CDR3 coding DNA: TGTGCCAGCAGCCAACTGACTAGCGGGGAGACCCAGTACTTC. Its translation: CASSQLTSGETQYF.

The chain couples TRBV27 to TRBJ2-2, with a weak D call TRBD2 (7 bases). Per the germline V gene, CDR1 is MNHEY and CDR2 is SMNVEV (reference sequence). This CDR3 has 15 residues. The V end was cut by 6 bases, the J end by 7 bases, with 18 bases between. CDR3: CASSRGGGAIGELFF. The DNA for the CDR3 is TGTGCCAGCAGCAGAGGTGGGGGGGCCATCGGGGAGCTGTTTTTT.

CDR3 residues: CASSLAAGNSNQPQHF. Here the CDR3 DNA reads TGTGCCAGCAGTTTAGCCGCGGGGAATAGCAATCAGCCCCAGCATTTT. The chain couples TRBV28 to TRBJ1-5; D gene ambiguous. Germline V gene data show CDR1 as MDHEN and CDR2 as SYDVKM. V dropped 2 bases and J dropped 0 bases, with 11 bases sitting between them. This CDR3 comprises 16 residues.

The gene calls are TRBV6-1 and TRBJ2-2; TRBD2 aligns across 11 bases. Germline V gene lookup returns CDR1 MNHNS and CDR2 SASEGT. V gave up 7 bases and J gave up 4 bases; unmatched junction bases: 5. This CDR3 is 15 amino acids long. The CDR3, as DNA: TGTGCCAGCACCTGGCTAGCGGGGGGCACCGGGGAGCTGTTTTTT. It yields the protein CASTWLAGGTGELFF.

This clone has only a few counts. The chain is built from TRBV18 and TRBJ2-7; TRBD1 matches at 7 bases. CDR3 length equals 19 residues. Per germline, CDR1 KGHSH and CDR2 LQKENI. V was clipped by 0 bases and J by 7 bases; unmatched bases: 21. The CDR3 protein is CASSPPASKPGQYLMEQYF. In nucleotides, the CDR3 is TGTGCCAGCTCACCACCGGCCTCCAAACCGGGACAGTACCTTATGGAGCAGTACTTC. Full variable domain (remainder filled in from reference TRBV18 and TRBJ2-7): NAGVMQNPRHLVRRRGQEARLRCSPMKGHSHVYWYRQLPEEGLKFMVYLQKENIIDESGMPKERFSAEFPKEGPSILRIQQVVRGDSAAYFCASSPPASKPGQYLMEQYFGPGTRLTVT.

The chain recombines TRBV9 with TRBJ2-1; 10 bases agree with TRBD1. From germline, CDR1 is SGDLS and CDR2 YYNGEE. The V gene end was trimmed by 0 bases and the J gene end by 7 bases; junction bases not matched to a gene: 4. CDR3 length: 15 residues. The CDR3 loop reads CASSVGQGARNEQFF. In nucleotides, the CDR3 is TGTGCCAGCAGCGTAGGACAGGGGGCTCGGAATGAGCAGTTCTTC.

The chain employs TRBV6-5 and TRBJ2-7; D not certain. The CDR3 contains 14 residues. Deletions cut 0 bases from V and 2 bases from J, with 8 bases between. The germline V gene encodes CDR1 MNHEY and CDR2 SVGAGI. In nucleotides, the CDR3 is TGTGCCAGCAGTTACTCGGGCAAGACCTACGAGCAGTACTTC. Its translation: CASSYSGKTYEQYF.

The CDR3 spells CAWTSGSYNEQFF. In DNA form, the CDR3 reads TGTGCCTGGACTAGCGGGAGTTACAATGAGCAGTTCTTC. J is TRBJ2-1 and V is TRBV30, with 10 bases lining up with TRBD2. The V gene's germline CDR1 is GTSNPN and CDR2 SVGIG (reference sequence). Trimming took 4 bases from V and 4 from J; bases not matched to a gene: 1. This CDR3 has 13 amino acids.

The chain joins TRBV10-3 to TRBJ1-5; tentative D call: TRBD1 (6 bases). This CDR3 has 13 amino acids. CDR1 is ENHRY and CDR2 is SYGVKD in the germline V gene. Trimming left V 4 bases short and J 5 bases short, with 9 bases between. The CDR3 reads CAISADRYQPQHF. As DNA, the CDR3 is TGTGCCATCAGTGCAGACAGGTATCAGCCCCAGCATTTT.

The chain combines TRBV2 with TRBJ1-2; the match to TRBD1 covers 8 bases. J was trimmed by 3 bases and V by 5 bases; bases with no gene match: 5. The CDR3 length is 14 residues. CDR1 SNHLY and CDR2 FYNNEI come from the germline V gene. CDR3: CASSRPGGDYGYTF. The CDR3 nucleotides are TGTGCCAGCAGTCGGCCAGGGGGCGACTATGGCTACACCTTC.

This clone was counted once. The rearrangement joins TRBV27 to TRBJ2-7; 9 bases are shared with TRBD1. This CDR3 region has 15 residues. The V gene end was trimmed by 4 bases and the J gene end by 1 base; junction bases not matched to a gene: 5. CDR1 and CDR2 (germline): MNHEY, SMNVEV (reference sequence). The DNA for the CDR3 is TGTGCCAGCAGTTATACCGGGACAGGGTCCTACGAGCAGTACTTC. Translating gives CASSYTGTGSYEQYF.

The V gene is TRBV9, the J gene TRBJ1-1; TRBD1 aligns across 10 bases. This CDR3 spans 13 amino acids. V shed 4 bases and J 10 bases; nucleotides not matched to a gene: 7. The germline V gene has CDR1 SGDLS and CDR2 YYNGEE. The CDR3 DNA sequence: TGTGCCAGCAGCCCGGGACAGGGGTCTGGAGCTTTCTTT. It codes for CASSPGQGSGAFF.

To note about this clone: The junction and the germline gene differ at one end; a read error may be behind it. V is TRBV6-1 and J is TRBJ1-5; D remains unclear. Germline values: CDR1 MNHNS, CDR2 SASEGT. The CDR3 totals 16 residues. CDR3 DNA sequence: TGTACCAGCAGTGTACAGCCTGATTATAGCAATCAGCCCCAGCATTTT. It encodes CTSSVQPDYSNQPQHF.

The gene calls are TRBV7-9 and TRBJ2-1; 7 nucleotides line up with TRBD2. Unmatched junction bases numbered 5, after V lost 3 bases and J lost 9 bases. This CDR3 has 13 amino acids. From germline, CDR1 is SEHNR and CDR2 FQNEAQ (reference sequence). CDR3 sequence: CASSLGGPGEQFF. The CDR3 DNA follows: TGTGCCAGCAGCTTGGGAGGGCCGGGTGAGCAGTTCTTC.

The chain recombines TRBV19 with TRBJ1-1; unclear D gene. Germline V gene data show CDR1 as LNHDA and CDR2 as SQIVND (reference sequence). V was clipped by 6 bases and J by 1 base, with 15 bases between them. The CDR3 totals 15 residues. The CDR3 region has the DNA TGTGCCAGTAGGAAAGAGCGGCGGCAGAACACTGAAGCTTTCTTT. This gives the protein CASRKERRQNTEAFF.

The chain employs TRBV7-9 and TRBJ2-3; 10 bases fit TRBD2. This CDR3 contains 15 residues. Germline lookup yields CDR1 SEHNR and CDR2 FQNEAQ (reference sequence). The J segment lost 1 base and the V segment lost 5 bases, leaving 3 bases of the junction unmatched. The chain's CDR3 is CASSIGTSGTDTQYF. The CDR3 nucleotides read TGTGCCAGCAGCATCGGGACTAGCGGCACAGATACGCAGTATTTT.

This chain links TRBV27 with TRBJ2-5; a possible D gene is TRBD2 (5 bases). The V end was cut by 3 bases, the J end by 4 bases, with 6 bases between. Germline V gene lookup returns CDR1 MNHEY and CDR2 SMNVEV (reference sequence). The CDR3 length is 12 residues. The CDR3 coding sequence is TGTGCCAGCAGTTTCGGAGGAGAGACCCAGTACTTC. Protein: CASSFGGETQYF.

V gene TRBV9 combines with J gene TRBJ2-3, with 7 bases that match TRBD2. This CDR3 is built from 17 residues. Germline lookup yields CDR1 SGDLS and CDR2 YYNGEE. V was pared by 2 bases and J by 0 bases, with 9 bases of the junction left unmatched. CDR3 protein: CASSVSFGGTSTDTQYF. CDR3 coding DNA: TGTGCCAGCAGCGTTTCCTTCGGGGGGACTAGCACAGATACGCAGTATTTT.